The T cell receptor beta chain described here comes from a study of T cell responses to AZD1222 COVID-19 vaccine. Study observations and caveats: It should be noted that donors were predominantly white British and more often female, and clonal diversity was possibly underestimated. Seropositive AZD1222 recipients at baseline numbered only 5 or 6. Without day 14 samples, only post-peak T cell repertoires were studied.

Using immunoSEQ multiplex PCR, the repertoire was profiled, and TCRdb retains in-frame clones only, with some absent. This sample has approximately 140,000 clones, with more than 85% found just once. Doses given second, at about 4 or about 12 weeks, were pooled. For this clone: Its cognate antigen is unknown.

The sequencing here drew on peripheral blood, taken 28 days after the second AZD1222 dose. This TCR was sampled from an adult who received the AZD1222 COVID-19 vaccine.

CDR3 DNA: TGTGCCAGTAGTACGGACAGGGGACAATCCGAAGCTTTCTTT. Translated: CASSTDRGQSEAFF. The chain links TRBV19 to TRBJ1-1; 9 bases are shared with TRBD1. This CDR3 has 14 residues. The germline gives CDR1 LNHDA, CDR2 SQIVND (reference sequence). Trimming at V came to 4 bases and at J to 8 bases, leaving 8 bases not matched to a gene.